A single TCR beta chain is shown here with its context. Its antigen is not identified. V dropped 4 bases and J dropped 4; count of bases not matched to a gene: 10. The germline CDR1 and CDR2 sequences are MNHNY and SVGAGI (reference sequence). The CDR3 is 16 amino acids. This entry is derived from a study of T cell repertoires and HLA-DP antigens. Study context: Versus self, one alloantigen differed at one groove amino acid, the other at fewer than 13. Donor ages ranged from 18-to-29 to 60-to-69; two men, one woman. The study's findings and limits: Total CD4+ responders were stimulated by HeLa antigen-presenting cells.

Pre-culture CD4+ samples were sequenced deeply, targeting 150,000 to 250,000 T cell genomes. Profiled with immunoSEQ multiplex PCR; TCRdb holds only in-frame clones, not every one. Of over 60,000 clones listed, about four fifths are singletons. The chain has TRBV6-6 and TRBJ1-3; TRBD1 matches at 7 bases. This TCR was sampled from a man between 60 and 70 years old in good health and CMV-seronegative. The sequencing input was CD4+ T cells from PBMCs. CDR3 nucleotides: TGTGCCAGCAGTTCCGGTGGACAGGAGAAAGGAAACACCATATATTTT. It encodes CASSSGGQEKGNTIYF.